This T cell receptor beta chain comes out of a study of control samples from healthy donors and cancer patients. Only in-frame clones appear in the TCRdb table, and some are missing; sequencing was by immunoSEQ multiplex PCR. In the table there are over 150,000 clones, about 94% of which are singletons. V shed 5 bases and J shed 5 bases, with 9 bases lying between them. The CDR3 runs 12 residues. The V call is TRBV12-3 or TRBV12-4, the J call TRBJ2-5; no clear D gene. The receptor was derived from a man aged 55 to 69 with colorectal cancer. Sequenced input: PBMCs. The CDR3 bases are TGTGCCAGCAGTCTCCGGGTGGAGACCCAGTACTTC. As protein: CASSLRVETQYF.